Given below is one TCR beta chain in context. The data belong to a study of blood T cell repertoires in COVID-19. Study overall: The United States, Italy and Spain provided the acute and convalescent COVID-19 samples. T cells, B-cell-depleted T cells, or PBMCs provided the cDNA or gDNA that served as material.

Seattle's enrolled individuals joined amid active infection and were then monitored longitudinally. In the source study's methods: It was from reference gene primer amplification that nucleated cell counts were estimated. Profiled with immunoSEQ multiplex PCR; TCRdb holds only in-frame clones, not every one. The V and J calls and clone size come from that table; D and trimming were worked out from the DNA. The sample shows about 300,000 clones, about nine tenths of them seen only once. This CDR3 region has 17 residues. Germline V CDR1 and CDR2: LGHNA, YSLEER. J was trimmed by 0 bases and V by 1 base; bases with no gene match: 7.

The chain recombines TRBV4-3 with TRBJ2-7; 9 nucleotides align to TRBD2. This clonotype originated in a woman under 40 with COVID-19, enrolled during active disease. Sample: peripheral blood. The CDR3 DNA is TGCGCCAGCAGCCAAGCACAAAGCGGGGGGAGCTCCTACGAGCAGTACTTC. Its translation: CASSQAQSGGSSYEQYF.